The rows below give T cell receptor beta chains drawn from one sample of a study of blood T cell repertoires in COVID-19. Profiling relied on immunoSEQ multiplex PCR, and the TCRdb table lists in-frame clones only, not all of them. The sample shows around 300,000 clones, 90% of them seen only once. Sequences were obtained from PBMCs or T cells enriched from blood (not recorded which). All receptors come from a woman under 40 who had recovered from COVID-19. Both conserved end residues are part of each CDR3. The D gene is left open where the match is weak. Some rows have no size entry. The others give once, few or many, or a class for an expanded clone.

j_call d_call v_call clone_size cdr3_aa cdr3_nt
TRBJ2-1 TRBD2 TRBV3-1/TRBV3-2 . CASSPGLAGWNEQFF TGTGCCAGCAGCCCCGGACTAGCGGGATGGAATGAGCAGTTCTTC
TRBJ2-3 TRBD2 TRBV4-1 . CASSQDHSGRAKDTQYF TGCGCCAGCAGCCAGGACCATAGCGGGAGGGCCAAAGATACGCAGTATTTT
TRBJ1-3 . TRBV4-1 once CASSQEAAGVGNTIYF TGCGCCAGCAGCCAAGAAGCGGCAGGGGTTGGAAACACCATATATTTT
TRBJ2-1 . TRBV7-2 once CASSSVVRKNEQFF TGTGCCAGCAGCTCCGTTGTCAGAAAAAATGAGCAGTTCTTC
TRBJ2-7 TRBD1 TRBV30 few CAWIDRAYEQYF TGTGCCTGGATTGACAGGGCATACGAGCAGTACTTC
TRBJ2-7 TRBD2 TRBV19 . CASSIGLADLEQYF TGTGCCAGTAGTATCGGACTAGCGGACCTTGAGCAGTACTTC
TRBJ1-5 . TRBV19 . CASREQGRSNQPQHF TGTGCCAGTAGGGAACAGGGTAGAAGCAATCAGCCCCAGCATTTT
TRBJ2-7 TRBD1 TRBV7-9 few CASSRRDRSAYEQYF TGTGCCAGCAGCCGACGGGACAGGTCTGCTTACGAGCAGTACTTC
TRBJ2-4 . TRBV29-1 once CSVIMAGSLAKNIQYF TGCAGCGTTATCATGGCGGGGAGCTTAGCCAAAAACATTCAGTACTTC
TRBJ2-1 TRBD2 TRBV2 . CASSSGLAGVNEQFF TGTGCCAGCAGCTCGGGACTAGCGGGAGTAAATGAGCAGTTCTTC
TRBJ2-1 TRBD2 TRBV20-1 . CSASLLPSGSSYNEQFF TGCAGTGCTAGTCTGTTGCCTAGCGGGAGCTCCTACAATGAGCAGTTCTTC
TRBJ2-5 TRBD2 TRBV6-5 . CASSPTSGRRETQYF TGTGCCAGCAGTCCGACTAGCGGGAGAAGAGAGACCCAGTACTTC
TRBJ2-5 TRBD2 TRBV11-2 . CASSQEPGLAGGPLETQYF TGTGCCAGCAGCCAGGAACCGGGACTAGCGGGAGGGCCTTTGGAGACCCAGTACTTC
TRBJ1-3 TRBD1 TRBV5-5 . CASSIDRGYTIYF TGTGCCAGCAGCATCGACAGGGGGTACACCATATATTTT
TRBJ1-2 . TRBV18 . CASTKTSSNYGYTF TGTGCCAGCACGAAGACAAGCTCTAACTATGGCTACACCTTC
TRBJ2-7 TRBD2 TRBV19 . CASSIAPGGWYEQYF TGTGCCAGTAGTATCGCTCCGGGGGGTTGGTACGAGCAGTACTTC
TRBJ1-6 . TRBV29-1 . CSVLVGQDNSPLHF TGCAGCGTTTTGGTGGGGCAGGATAATTCACCCCTCCACTTT
TRBJ1-6 TRBD1 TRBV9 . CASSVVVRDRESSPLHF TGTGCCAGCAGCGTAGTAGTGCGGGACAGGGAGAGTTCACCCCTCCACTTT
TRBJ2-7 . TRBV19 . CASSISVSYEQYF TGTGCCAGTAGTATCTCGGTCTCCTACGAGCAGTACTTC
TRBJ2-3 TRBD2 TRBV11-2 . CASSSDLLAGGFRSTDTQYF TGTGCCAGCAGCTCAGACTTACTAGCGGGAGGGTTCAGGAGCACAGATACGCAGTATTTT
TRBJ2-1 . TRBV28 . CASSFLGGGPGNEQFF TGTGCCAGCAGTTTCCTAGGGGGAGGGCCGGGAAATGAGCAGTTCTTC
TRBJ2-4 TRBD1 TRBV29-1 . CSVDSGQGGSYIQYF TGCAGCGTTGACTCCGGACAGGGGGGGTCATACATTCAGTACTTC
TRBJ1-5 TRBD1 TRBV6-2/TRBV6-3 . CASSYRGHQPQHF TGTGCCAGCAGTTACAGGGGGCATCAGCCCCAGCATTTT
TRBJ2-1 TRBD2 TRBV13 . CASSLYSRTSGKSSYNEQFF TGTGCCAGTAGCTTATACTCCAGGACTAGCGGAAAGAGCTCCTACAATGAGCAGTTCTTC
TRBJ1-1 . TRBV7-8 . CASSLNRDKAFF TGTGCCAGCAGCTTGAACCGGGACAAAGCTTTCTTT
TRBJ2-5 TRBD2 TRBV6-2/TRBV6-3 . CASSSKLAGRETQYF TGTGCCAGCAGTTCTAAACTAGCGGGACGAGAGACCCAGTACTTC
TRBJ2-5 . TRBV14 once CASSQDRGQIQETQYF TGTGCCAGCAGCCAAGATCGAGGACAGATACAAGAGACCCAGTACTTC
TRBJ2-3 . TRBV19 . CASSLERDRTDTQYF TGTGCCAGTAGTCTAGAGAGGGATCGGACAGATACGCAGTATTTT
TRBJ2-5 . TRBV28 . CASSSGSVQETQYF TGTGCCAGCAGCTCGGGGAGCGTTCAAGAGACCCAGTACTTC
TRBJ2-1 TRBD2 TRBV5-4 . CASSRASGNNEQFF TGTGCCAGCAGCCGGGCTAGCGGAAACAATGAGCAGTTCTTC
TRBJ1-1 . TRBV15 . CATSRGVGQGLNTEAFF TGTGCCACCAGCAGAGGAGTTGGCCAGGGGCTGAACACTGAAGCTTTCTTT
TRBJ1-2 TRBD1 TRBV12-3/TRBV12-4 . CASSLTGGTF TGTGCCAGCAGTCTGACAGGGGGCACCTTC
TRBJ2-6 . TRBV5-4 . CASSLRGTSSGANVLTF TGTGCCAGCAGCTTGAGAGGCACCAGCTCTGGGGCCAACGTCCTGACTTTC
TRBJ2-1 . TRBV7-9 once CASSSTERGRREQFF TGTGCCAGCAGCTCAACCGAGAGGGGGAGACGCGAGCAGTTCTTC
TRBJ2-3 . TRBV24-1 many CATSAGPTDTQYF TGTGCCACCAGTGCAGGGCCCACAGATACGCAGTATTTT
TRBJ2-1 TRBD1 TRBV10-3 . CAISESGDSYNEQFF TGTGCCATCAGTGAGTCTGGGGACAGCTACAATGAGCAGTTCTTC
TRBJ2-1 . TRBV5-6 . CASSPGTTDNEQFF TGTGCCAGCAGCCCCGGGACAACTGACAATGAGCAGTTCTTC
TRBJ1-2 . TRBV6-5 . CASSYSGQPSYGYTF TGTGCCAGCAGTTACTCTGGGCAGCCTTCCTATGGCTACACCTTC
TRBJ1-4 TRBD1 TRBV18 . CASSPPGQGPEKLFF TGTGCCAGCTCACCTCCAGGACAGGGGCCCGAAAAACTGTTTTTT
TRBJ2-1 . TRBV27 . CASSFLDGSDLYNEQFF TGTGCCAGCAGTTTTTTAGACGGGAGCGATCTGTACAATGAGCAGTTCTTC
TRBJ1-1 . TRBV5-5 . CASSLVLLDKNTEAFF TGTGCCAGCAGCTTGGTGCTACTGGACAAGAACACTGAAGCTTTCTTT
TRBJ1-2 . TRBV19 . CASSPVQASYGYTF TGTGCCAGTAGTCCGGTCCAAGCATCCTATGGCTACACCTTC
TRBJ1-1 TRBD1 TRBV7-9 . CASSLDRGFEAFF TGTGCCAGCAGCCTAGACAGGGGGTTTGAAGCTTTCTTT
TRBJ2-2 TRBD2 TRBV4-3 few CASSARGGSTGELFF TGCGCCAGCAGCGCTAGGGGCGGGAGCACCGGGGAGCTGTTTTTT
TRBJ2-5 TRBD1 TRBV19 . CASSRGNPGQAETQYF TGTGCCAGTAGTAGGGGGAATCCGGGACAGGCCGAGACCCAGTACTTC
TRBJ2-7 . TRBV27 . CASSLLSLGRYEQYF TGTGCCAGCAGTTTACTATCCCTCGGTCGGTACGAGCAGTACTTC